The 21 T cell receptor beta chains in this list originate from one sample, sequenced in a study of blood T cell repertoires in COVID-19. Profiled with immunoSEQ multiplex PCR; TCRdb holds only in-frame clones, not every one. This sample has some 290,000 clones, with approximately 89% found just once. Sample: peripheral blood. The receptors were sampled from a young woman with COVID-19, enrolled during active disease.

The chain recombines TRBV7-2 with TRBJ2-1, with D possibly TRBD2 on 5 matching bases. There are 17 residues in the CDR3. Germline V gene lookup returns CDR1 SGHTA and CDR2 FQGNSA. The ends were cut back, 6 bases at V and 0 bases at J, with 18 bases in the middle. CDR3 region: CASSSDLRRPSYNEQFF. Here the CDR3 DNA reads TGTGCCAGCAGTTCTGATCTAAGGAGGCCCTCCTACAATGAGCAGTTCTTC.

The CDR3 reads CASSYGTGESYEQYF. The CDR3 nucleotides are TGTGCCAGCAGTTACGGGACAGGGGAAAGCTACGAGCAGTACTTC. The rearrangement joins TRBV6-5 to TRBJ2-7; 10 bases are shared with TRBD1. With 2 bases clipped from V and 3 bases from J, the junction kept 4 bases outside the gene matches. This CDR3 region has 15 residues. Germline CDR1 is MNHEY and CDR2 is SVGAGI.

The rearrangement joins TRBV19 to TRBJ1-5, with D maybe TRBD1 (5 bases). The CDR3 length is 14 residues. CDR1 and CDR2 (germline): LNHDA, SQIVND (reference sequence). Trimming took 6 bases from V and 5 from J, leaving 14 bases between them. The CDR3 nucleotides are TGTGCCAGTAGGCCGACAGCCCGTTATCAGCCCCAGCATTTT. Encoded protein: CASRPTARYQPQHF. Looking up the rest from reference TRBV19 and TRBJ1-5 gives the full variable domain: DGGITQSPKYLFRKEGQNVTLSCEQNLNHDAMYWYRQDPGQGLRLIYYSQIVNDFQKGDIAEGYSVSREKKESFPLTVTSAQKNPTAFYLCASRPTARYQPQHFGDGTRLSIL.

The V gene is TRBV7-9, the J gene TRBJ2-2; D may be TRBD2 (6 bases). The ends were cut back, 5 bases at V and 4 bases at J, with 20 bases in the middle. The CDR3 loop spans 17 amino acids. Germline loops: CDR1 SEHNR, CDR2 FQNEAQ (reference sequence). Here the CDR3 reads CASSAGPRTGVTGELFF. Written as DNA, the CDR3 is TGTGCCAGCAGCGCGGGCCCCCGGACGGGGGTCACCGGGGAGCTGTTTTTT.

V and J are TRBV19 and TRBJ2-1; 7 positions agree with TRBD1. Germline-derived CDR1 and CDR2 are LNHDA and SQIVND (reference sequence). V gave up 9 bases and J gave up 6 bases; unmatched junction bases: 5. CDR3 length: 12 amino acids. The CDR3 coding sequence is TGTGCCAGCCGACAGGGCGGCAATGAGCAGTTCTTC. The encoded protein is CASRQGGNEQFF.

The rearrangement uses TRBV24-1 and TRBJ2-1; TRBD1 matches at 7 bases. The length of the CDR3 is 14 residues. Per germline, CDR1 KGHDR and CDR2 SFDVKD. Trimming cost V 6 bases and J 8 bases; bases outside gene matches: 9. The CDR3 bases are TGTGCCACCAGTCAGACAGGGACGTACGATGAGCAGTTCTTC. It yields the protein CATSQTGTYDEQFF.

The CDR3 is CASSSLRGYTEAFF. In DNA, the CDR3 is TGTGCCAGTAGTTCCCTGCGGGGGTACACTGAAGCTTTCTTT. The chain uses TRBV19 and TRBJ1-1; a weak D match, TRBD1 (5 bases). Germline V gene data show CDR1 as LNHDA and CDR2 as SQIVND (reference sequence). V lost 5 bases and J 3 bases, leaving 13 bases between the germline ends. The CDR3 totals 14 residues. Together with reference TRBV19 and TRBJ1-1, the CDR3 gives the full variable domain: DGGITQSPKYLFRKEGQNVTLSCEQNLNHDAMYWYRQDPGQGLRLIYYSQIVNDFQKGDIAEGYSVSREKKESFPLTVTSAQKNPTAFYLCASSSLRGYTEAFFGQGTRLTVV.

This clone is a singleton in its sample. V and J are TRBV2 and TRBJ1-1; the D gene is possibly TRBD1 (6 bases). CDR3 length equals 14 residues. CDR1 SNHLY and CDR2 FYNNEI come from the germline V gene. Trimming shortened V by 5 bases and J by 0 bases, and 10 bases separated the two germline ends. CDR3 loop: CASSRTGLNTEAFF. As DNA, the CDR3 is TGTGCCAGCAGTCGAACAGGGCTGAACACTGAAGCTTTCTTT.

This rearrangement joins TRBV11-2 to TRBJ1-4; 9 bases agree with TRBD1. V lost 4 bases and J lost 7; bases outside the gene matches: 4. Germline assignment: CDR1 SGHAT and CDR2 FQNNGV. The CDR3 totals 14 residues. The CDR3 DNA is TGTGCCAGCAGCTGGGACAGGGTTGCTGAAAAACTGTTTTTT. Translating gives CASSWDRVAEKLFF.

The V gene is TRBV18, the J gene TRBJ1-1; D possibly corresponds to TRBD1 (6 bases). V dropped 0 bases and J dropped 10 bases, with 15 bases sitting between them. The CDR3 extends over 14 amino acids. Germline assignment: CDR1 KGHSH and CDR2 LQKENI. The CDR3 DNA follows: TGTGCCAGCTCACCACCAGGAACAGGGAGGGTAGCTTTCTTT. Amino acids: CASSPPGTGRVAFF.

The rearrangement links TRBV4-1 to TRBJ1-1; D is unresolved. This CDR3 has 15 amino acids. V gave up 0 bases and J gave up 9 bases, with 17 bases separating them. Germline V gene data show CDR1 as MGHRA and CDR2 as YSYEKL. Here the CDR3 DNA reads TGCGCCAGCAGCCAAGAGGGCACACTCCCCAACCAAGCTTTCTTT. Encoded protein: CASSQEGTLPNQAFF.

The gene calls are TRBV5-4 and TRBJ2-3; TRBD1 matches 8 bases. Germline CDR1 SGHNT, CDR2 YYREEE (reference sequence). Losses at the gene ends were 1 base for V and 2 bases for J; bases not matched to a gene: 3. This CDR3 comprises 15 residues. CDR3: CASSLPGQDTDTQYF. The CDR3 DNA is TGTGCCAGCAGCTTGCCGGGACAGGACACAGATACGCAGTATTTT.

J is TRBJ2-7 and V is TRBV7-6, with 9 bases matching TRBD1. The CDR3 spans 18 residues. The germline gives CDR1 SGHVS, CDR2 FNYEAQ. Germline trimming cut 1 base from V and 2 bases from J; bases unmatched to any gene: 12. CDR3 protein: CASSLGISGQGRTYEQYF. DNA for the CDR3: TGTGCCAGCAGCTTAGGGATATCGGGACAGGGTAGGACCTACGAGCAGTACTTC. The variable domain in full, with the rest retrieved from reference TRBV7-6 and TRBJ2-7, is GAGVSQSPRYKVTKRGQDVALRCDPISGHVSLYWYRQALGQGPEFLTYFNYEAQQDKSGLPNDRFSAERPEGSISTLTIQRTEQRDSAMYRCASSLGISGQGRTYEQYFGPGTRLTVT.

The gene calls are TRBV4-1 and TRBJ1-1, with unresolved D. The germline CDR1 and CDR2 sequences are MGHRA and YSYEKL. The CDR3 has 13 residues. With 5 bases removed from V and 4 bases from J, the gap between germline ends came to 11 bases. Here the CDR3 reads CASSDLMVTEAFF. In DNA form, the CDR3 reads TGCGCCAGCAGCGACTTAATGGTCACTGAAGCTTTCTTT.

The gene calls are TRBV7-8 and TRBJ2-1; 8 bases are a match to TRBD2. V dropped 5 bases and J dropped 4; count of bases not matched to a gene: 10. The length of the CDR3 is 16 residues. Germline V gives CDR1 SGHVS, CDR2 FQNEAQ. The CDR3 DNA sequence: TGTGCCAGCAGCCTCGGGAGCGGGGGACCATACAATGAGCAGTTCTTC. Its protein product is CASSLGSGGPYNEQFF. Together with reference TRBV7-8 and TRBJ2-1, the CDR3 gives the full variable domain: GAGVSQSPRYKVAKRGQDVALRCDPISGHVSLFWYQQALGQGPEFLTYFQNEAQLDKSGLPSDRFFAERPEGSVSTLKIQRTQQEDSAVYLCASSLGSGGPYNEQFFGPGTRLTVL.

The rearrangement joins TRBV28 to TRBJ1-2; possible D gene TRBD1, 6 bases. With 3 bases removed from V and 8 bases from J, the gap between germline ends came to 19 bases. The CDR3 has 15 amino acids. Germline loops: CDR1 MDHEN, CDR2 SYDVKM. CDR3 residues: CASSFSPQGHRGYTF. In nucleotides, the CDR3 is TGTGCCAGCAGTTTTTCTCCTCAGGGGCACCGAGGCTACACCTTC.

This chain links TRBV6-6 with TRBJ2-3, with unresolved D. CDR1 and CDR2 from the germline V gene are MNHNY and SVGAGI (reference sequence). The CDR3 is made up of 13 amino acids. V lost 0 bases to trimming and J lost 2 bases, with 3 bases between them. The CDR3 loop is CASSYSLTDTQYF. The DNA of the CDR3 is TGTGCCAGCAGTTACTCTCTCACAGATACGCAGTATTTT.

The chain couples TRBV29-1 to TRBJ1-1, with D perhaps TRBD1 (5 bases). Germline V gene lookup returns CDR1 SQVTM and CDR2 ANQGSEA. This CDR3 is 13 amino acids long. The V end was cut by 8 bases, the J end by 3 bases, with 16 bases between. The CDR3 DNA sequence: TGCAGCTCCGCCCGGGGGGTTGACACTGAAGCTTTCTTT. Translation: CSSARGVDTEAFF.

V usage is TRBV3-1 (or the pseudogene TRBV3-2) and J usage is TRBJ2-2; no clear D. Trimming removed 4 bases from V and 6 bases from J, with 12 bases in between. Germline CDR1 reads LGHDT; CDR2 reads YNNKEL (reference sequence). The CDR3 runs to 14 residues. The CDR3 DNA sequence: TGTGCCAGCAGCCCCTTCCTCGTAGCCGGGGAGCTGTTTTTT. It is translated as CASSPFLVAGELFF.

This clone appeared a single time. V and J are TRBV2 and TRBJ2-3; 7 nucleotides align to TRBD2. Losses at the gene ends were 6 bases for V and 1 base for J; bases not matched to a gene: 4. The CDR3 length is 14 residues. CDR1 is SNHLY, CDR2 FYNNEI, per germline. In DNA, the CDR3 is TGTGCCAGCAGGGATGGACTAGGCACAGATACGCAGTATTTT. This translates into CASRDGLGTDTQYF.

The chain has TRBV2 and TRBJ1-3; D gene uncertain. The germline V and J ends were trimmed by 5 bases and 0 bases, with 5 bases remaining between them. Germline V CDR1 and CDR2: SNHLY, FYNNEI. The CDR3 sequence is 13 residues long. The CDR3 reads CASSFSSGNTIYF. The CDR3 DNA reads as TGTGCCAGCAGTTTCAGCTCTGGAAACACCATATATTTT.